These T cell receptor beta chains were read from a single sample in a study of T cell responses to AZD1222 COVID-19 vaccine. The table came from immunoSEQ multiplex PCR; TCRdb's copy has only in-frame clones and leaves some out. Seen here are about 84,000 clones, about 85% observed once, and the top ten hold 1.5%. The sequencing here drew on peripheral blood, taken on day 0 of AZD1222 vaccination. These receptors were taken from an adult in good health. The CDR3 runs from the conserved cysteine through the conserved F or W. A D gene is named only where the DNA matches it firmly. Clone size is given for some rows only: seen once, a few or many times, or a class if the clone is expanded.

V	D	J	size	CDR3	DNA
TRBV7-2	TRBD1	TRBJ1-5	NA	CASSLAGTGGFYSNQPQHF	TGTGCCAGCAGCTTGGCCGGGACAGGGGGTTTTTATAGCAATCAGCCCCAGCATTTT
TRBV20-1	NA	TRBJ2-7	NA	CSASPTSYEQYF	TGCAGTGCTAGTCCGACTTCCTACGAGCAGTACTTC
TRBV7-9	TRBD1	TRBJ2-7	few	CASSWAGTGTYEQYF	TGTGCCAGCAGCTGGGCCGGGACAGGGACCTACGAGCAGTACTTC
TRBV9	NA	TRBJ2-3	few	CASSVATSTSGSTDTQYF	TGTGCCAGCAGCGTAGCTACGAGTACCAGCGGGAGCACAGATACGCAGTATTTT
TRBV12-3/TRBV12-4	NA	TRBJ2-5	NA	CASSLIQETQYF	TGTGCCAGCAGTTTAATACAAGAGACCCAGTACTTC
TRBV4-3	NA	TRBJ2-7	few	CASSQVSDSQEQYF	TGCGCCAGCAGCCAAGTTAGTGACAGTCAAGAGCAGTACTTC
TRBV6-5	NA	TRBJ1-3	NA	CASSRADSSGNTIYF	TGTGCCAGCAGTCGAGCGGACAGTTCTGGAAACACCATATATTTT
TRBV7-8	TRBD1	TRBJ1-4	NA	CASSLWGPGQGGEKLFF	TGTGCCAGCAGCTTATGGGGTCCAGGACAGGGAGGGGAAAAACTGTTTTTT
TRBV5-1	NA	TRBJ2-3	NA	CASSLLGAGATDTQYF	TGCGCCAGCAGCCTACTGGGGGCGGGAGCAACAGATACGCAGTATTTT
TRBV19	NA	TRBJ1-5	NA	CASSPLWIGWDNQPQHF	TGTGCCAGTAGTCCTCTCTGGATCGGGTGGGACAATCAGCCCCAGCATTTT